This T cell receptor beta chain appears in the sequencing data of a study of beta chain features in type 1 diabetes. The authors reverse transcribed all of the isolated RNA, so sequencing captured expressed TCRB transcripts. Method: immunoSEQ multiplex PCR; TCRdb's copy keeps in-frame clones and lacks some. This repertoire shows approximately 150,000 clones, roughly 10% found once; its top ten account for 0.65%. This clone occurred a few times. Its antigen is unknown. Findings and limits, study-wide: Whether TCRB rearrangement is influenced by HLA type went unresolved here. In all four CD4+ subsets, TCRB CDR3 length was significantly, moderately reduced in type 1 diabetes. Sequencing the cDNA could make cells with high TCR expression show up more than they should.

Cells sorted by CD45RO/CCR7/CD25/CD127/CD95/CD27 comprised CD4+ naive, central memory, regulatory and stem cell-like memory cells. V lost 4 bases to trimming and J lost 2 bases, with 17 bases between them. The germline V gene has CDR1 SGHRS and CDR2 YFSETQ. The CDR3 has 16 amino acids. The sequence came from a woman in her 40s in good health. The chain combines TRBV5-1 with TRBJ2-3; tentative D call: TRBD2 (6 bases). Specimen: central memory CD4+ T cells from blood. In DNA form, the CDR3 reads TGCGCCAGCAGCCTTGTAGCGGACCCGATCACAGATACGCAGTATTTT. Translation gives CASSLVADPITDTQYF.